A selection of T cell receptor beta chains follows, all from one sample in a study of lymphopenia after photon versus proton radiotherapy. The repertoire was sequenced with immunoSEQ multiplex PCR; TCRdb's copy has only in-frame clones and lacks some. The sample yields 75,000 to 90,000 clones, more than 70% seen once. The sample here was peripheral blood, taken from a patient treated with proton-based radiotherapy. The receptors were sampled from a man in his fifties or sixties with pancreatic cancer. The CDR3 runs from the conserved cysteine through the conserved F or W. The D gene is left open where the match is weak. Some rows have no size entry. The others give once, few or many, or a class for an expanded clone.

TRBV27	NA	TRBJ2-1	TRBD2	CASKTSVNYNEQFF	TGTGCCAGCAAGACTAGCGTTAACTACAATGAGCAGTTCTTC
TRBV5-6	NA	TRBJ2-7	TRBD1	CASSWDRGYEQYF	TGTGCCAGCAGCTGGGACAGGGGCTACGAGCAGTACTTC
TRBV5-5	NA	TRBJ2-3	NA	CASSLATSTDTQYF	TGTGCCAGCAGCTTGGCGACGAGCACAGATACGCAGTATTTT
TRBV28	NA	TRBJ1-2	NA	CASSLNRALLGYTF	TGTGCCAGCAGCCTCAACAGGGCCCTCTTGGGCTACACCTTC
TRBV4-2	few	TRBJ2-1	NA	CASSQGGTSSYNEQFF	TGTGCCAGCAGCCAAGGCGGGACGTCCTCCTACAATGAGCAGTTCTTC
TRBV5-4	NA	TRBJ2-2	TRBD1	CASSRDSNTGELFF	TGTGCCAGCAGTCGGGACAGTAACACCGGGGAGCTGTTTTTT
TRBV5-4	NA	TRBJ2-3	NA	CASSRSGTDTQYF	TGTGCCAGCAGCCGCTCTGGCACAGATACGCAGTATTTT
TRBV5-1	few	TRBJ2-6	TRBD2	CASSDPGRAVSGANVLTF	TGCGCCAGCAGCGACCCAGGGAGGGCCGTTTCTGGGGCCAACGTCCTGACTTTC
TRBV18	NA	TRBJ1-1	NA	CASSPQDGLEAFF	TGTGCCAGCTCACCACAAGACGGCCTTGAAGCTTTCTTT
TRBV11-2	NA	TRBJ2-7	NA	CASSKESGEGYEQYF	TGTGCCAGCAGCAAAGAGAGCGGAGAAGGCTACGAGCAGTACTTC